These 18 T cell receptor beta chains originate from one sample sequenced in a study of shared clonotypes between healthy human individuals. Positive CCR7 selection of CD45RO-negative cells yielded the naive CD8 cells, and terminally differentiated effector memory CD45RA+ cells were excluded. Sequencing was performed with immunoSEQ multiplex PCR; in TCRdb, only in-frame clones are kept and a portion is missing. The table records hundreds of thousands of clones, just over 90% of them present only once. What was sequenced was naive CD8+ T cells sorted from blood. All receptors derive from a man in his thirties or forties in good health.

The chain joins TRBV5-4 to TRBJ2-7, with 7 bases lining up with TRBD1. Trimming took 6 bases from V and 2 from J; bases not matched to a gene: 11. This CDR3 contains 15 residues. Germline CDR1 reads SGHNT; CDR2 reads YYREEE (reference sequence). This chain's CDR3 is CASTSGTVDAYEQYF. The DNA of the CDR3 is TGTGCCAGCACCTCCGGGACAGTAGACGCCTACGAGCAGTACTTC. Together with reference TRBV5-4 and TRBJ2-7, the CDR3 gives the full variable domain: ETGVTQSPTHLIKTRGQQVTLRCSSQSGHNTVSWYQQALGQGPQFIFQYYREEENGRGNFPPRFSGLQFPNYSSELNVNALELDDSALYLCASTSGTVDAYEQYFGPGTRLTVT.

The rearrangement joins TRBV5-5 to TRBJ2-7; D ambiguous. The CDR3 runs to 12 residues. CDR1 is SGHKS and CDR2 is YYEKEE in the germline V gene (reference sequence). V gave up 4 bases and J gave up 3 bases, with 8 bases separating them. This chain's CDR3 is CASSKPSYEQYF. CDR3 DNA sequence: TGTGCCAGCAGCAAACCCAGCTACGAGCAGTACTTC.

The J gene is TRBJ2-3, the V gene TRBV9; D is unclear. This CDR3 comprises 16 residues. CDR1 SGDLS and CDR2 YYNGEE come from the germline V gene. Trimming left V 2 bases short and J 0 bases short, with 13 bases between. Here the CDR3 DNA reads TGTGCCAGCAGCGTTGGGATTTTTTCTAGCACAGATACGCAGTATTTT. It translates to CASSVGIFSSTDTQYF.

V gene TRBV18 combines with J gene TRBJ1-5, with 7 nucleotides matching TRBD1. The germline V gene has CDR1 KGHSH and CDR2 LQKENI. Trimming removed 3 bases from V and 0 bases from J; junction bases left unmatched: 14. CDR3 length equals 19 residues. CDR3 amino acids: CASSPPGTAMGYSNQPQHF. The CDR3 DNA is TGTGCCAGCTCACCCCCCGGGACAGCGATGGGCTATAGCAATCAGCCCCAGCATTTT.

As regards this clone: This same CDR3 is encoded by further DNA sequences in the sample. The chain employs TRBV4-1 and TRBJ2-7, with a tentative D call TRBD1 (5 bases). Germline assignment: CDR1 MGHRA and CDR2 YSYEKL. With 3 bases removed from V and 2 bases from J, the gap between germline ends came to 8 bases. The CDR3 runs 13 residues. The CDR3 sequence: CASSQGLPYEQYF. The CDR3 DNA sequence: TGCGCCAGCAGCCAGGGGCTACCCTACGAGCAGTACTTC.

This chain connects TRBV7-6 to TRBJ2-3, with D unresolved. Trimming left V 4 bases short and J 0 bases short, with 11 bases between. The germline CDR1 and CDR2 sequences are SGHVS and FNYEAQ. The CDR3 loop spans 15 amino acids. The chain's CDR3 is CASSSRLGSTDTQYF. The CDR3 coding sequence is TGTGCCAGCAGCTCCCGACTGGGTAGCACAGATACGCAGTATTTT.

This clone has just a few counts. The chain is built from TRBV6-1 and TRBJ1-5, with TRBD1 identical over 8 bases. Looked up from germline, CDR1 is MNHNS and CDR2 is SASEGT. This CDR3 has 15 amino acids. The ends lost 2 bases at V and 4 bases at J; junction bases unmatched: 4. The CDR3 DNA follows: TGTGCCAGCAGTGAACTAGGGACAGGTAATCAGCCCCAGCATTTT. Encoded protein: CASSELGTGNQPQHF.

The chain has TRBV5-1 and TRBJ2-1; possibly TRBD1 for D (6 bases). CDR1 SGHRS and CDR2 YFSETQ come from the germline V gene. The length of the CDR3 is 16 residues. V was pared by 4 bases and J by 2 bases, with 16 bases between. CDR3 in DNA: TGCGCCAGCAGCCCCCGCGGCAGGGGCCCCTACAATGAGCAGTTCTTC. Translation: CASSPRGRGPYNEQFF.

This chain connects TRBV30 to TRBJ2-7; TRBD1 matches 9 bases. The V and J ends lost 6 bases and 3 bases, in that order; junction bases with no gene match: 6. This CDR3 has 13 amino acids. In germline, CDR1 is GTSNPN, CDR2 SVGIG (reference sequence). The DNA of the CDR3 is TGTGCCTGCCAGACAGGGGGTATCTACGAGCAGTACTTC. Its translation is CACQTGGIYEQYF.

The chain joins TRBV11-2 to TRBJ2-7; the match to TRBD2 covers 9 bases. The V gene end was trimmed by 4 bases and the J gene end by 3 bases; junction bases not matched to a gene: 16. The CDR3 runs to 18 residues. Germline V CDR1 and CDR2: SGHAT, FQNNGV. For the CDR3, the DNA is TGTGCCAGCAGCTCCCCCAGGAGCGCGGGAGGGAGCTTCTACGAGCAGTACTTC. Its translation: CASSSPRSAGGSFYEQYF.

The rearrangement uses TRBV4-1 and TRBJ2-7, with 11 bases matching TRBD2. This CDR3 spans 19 amino acids. Germline-derived CDR1 and CDR2 are MGHRA and YSYEKL. The V segment lost 1 base and the J segment 4 bases; nucleotides outside the gene matches: 15. CDR3 DNA: TGCGCCAGCAGCCAAGCCTTGGGACTAGCGGATCCGTCCCTTTACGAGCAGTACTTC. Translation gives CASSQALGLADPSLYEQYF.

V usage is TRBV27 and J usage is TRBJ2-1; 9 bases agree with TRBD2. J lost 4 bases, V lost 0 bases, and 4 bases had no gene match. The germline CDR1 and CDR2 sequences are MNHEY and SMNVEV (reference sequence). There are 16 residues in the CDR3. This CDR3 reads CASSLSTSGNYNEQFF. DNA of the CDR3: TGTGCCAGCAGTTTATCGACTAGCGGAAATTACAATGAGCAGTTCTTC.

This clone was recorded a few times. This sequence joins TRBV2 and TRBJ2-7, with TRBD1 matching 8 bases. J lost 6 bases, V lost 10 bases, and 11 bases had no gene match. CDR1 is SNHLY, CDR2 FYNNEI, per germline. The CDR3 runs to 13 residues. The CDR3 nucleotides read TGTGCCATCCGAGGAGGACAGGGACGCGAGCAGTACTTC. Amino acid sequence: CAIRGGQGREQYF. Full variable domain (missing parts from reference TRBV2 and TRBJ2-7): EPEVTQTPSHQVTQMGQEVILRCVPISNHLYFYWYRQILGQKVEFLVSFYNNEISEKSEIFDDQFSVERPDGSNFTLKIRSTKLEDSAMYFCAIRGGQGREQYFGPGTRLTVT.

Remarks on this clone: The same CDR3 can be traced to other DNA sequences in this sample. The chain joins TRBV19 to TRBJ2-7; D gene uncertain. Deletions cut 2 bases from V and 2 bases from J, with 7 bases between. The germline V gene encodes CDR1 LNHDA and CDR2 SQIVND (reference sequence). CDR3 length equals 13 residues. The CDR3 sequence is CASSISSTYEQYF. For the CDR3, the DNA is TGTGCCAGTAGTATAAGTAGCACCTACGAGCAGTACTTC.

The chain couples TRBV7-3 to TRBJ2-7, with a possible D match to TRBD1 (6 bases). V lost 5 bases to trimming and J lost 7 bases, with 18 bases between them. Germline V gene sequence: CDR1 SGHTA, CDR2 FQGTGA. This CDR3 contains 14 residues. Here the CDR3 reads CASSLGLGAGEQYF. In DNA form, the CDR3 reads TGTGCCAGCAGCCTAGGATTGGGGGCAGGGGAGCAGTACTTC.

The chain has TRBV5-6 and TRBJ1-2, with TRBD1 as a possible D gene (5 bases). Germline CDR1 is SGHDT and CDR2 is YYEEEE. This CDR3 spans 12 amino acids. Trimming shortened V by 5 bases and J by 7 bases, and 12 bases separated the two germline ends. DNA for the CDR3: TGTGCCAGCAGTCCTCAGGGCTTTGGCTACACCTTC. Translated: CASSPQGFGYTF.

V and J are TRBV7-9 and TRBJ2-1; TRBD2 matches 7 bases. Germline CDR1 and CDR2: SEHNR and FQNEAQ (reference sequence). CDR3 length equals 15 residues. Losses at the gene ends were 2 bases for V and 10 bases for J; bases not matched to a gene: 11. CDR3 in DNA: TGTGCCAGCAGCTTAATTCCAGCGGGATTCGAAGAGCAGTTCTTC. This sequence encodes CASSLIPAGFEEQFF.

Here the CDR3 reads CASSSRAQIYNEQFF. The CDR3 nucleotides are TGTGCCAGCAGTTCAAGGGCGCAGATCTACAATGAGCAGTTCTTC. The chain is built from TRBV28 and TRBJ2-1; the D is unclear. The ends were cut back, 4 bases at V and 3 bases at J, with 13 bases in the middle. Germline loops: CDR1 MDHEN, CDR2 SYDVKM. The CDR3 loop spans 15 amino acids.